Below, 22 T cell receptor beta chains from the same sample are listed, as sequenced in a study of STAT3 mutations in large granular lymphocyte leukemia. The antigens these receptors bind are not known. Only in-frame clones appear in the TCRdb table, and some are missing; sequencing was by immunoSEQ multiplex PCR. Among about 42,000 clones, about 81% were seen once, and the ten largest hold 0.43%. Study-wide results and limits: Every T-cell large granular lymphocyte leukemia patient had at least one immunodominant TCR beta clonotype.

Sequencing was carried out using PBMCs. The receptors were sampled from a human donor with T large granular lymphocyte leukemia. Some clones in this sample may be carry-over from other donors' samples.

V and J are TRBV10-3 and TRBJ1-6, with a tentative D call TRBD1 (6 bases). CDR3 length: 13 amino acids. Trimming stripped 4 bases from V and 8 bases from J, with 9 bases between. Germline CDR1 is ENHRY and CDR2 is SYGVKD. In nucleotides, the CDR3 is TGTGCCATCAGTGGGGGGCCTGATTCACCCCTCCACTTT. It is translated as CAISGGPDSPLHF.

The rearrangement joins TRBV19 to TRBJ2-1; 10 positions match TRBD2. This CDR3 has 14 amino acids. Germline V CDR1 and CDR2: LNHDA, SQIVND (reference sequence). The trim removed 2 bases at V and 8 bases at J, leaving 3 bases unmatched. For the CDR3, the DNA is TGTGCCAGTAGTATACTAGCGGGGGAGCATGAGCAGTTCTTC. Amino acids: CASSILAGEHEQFF.

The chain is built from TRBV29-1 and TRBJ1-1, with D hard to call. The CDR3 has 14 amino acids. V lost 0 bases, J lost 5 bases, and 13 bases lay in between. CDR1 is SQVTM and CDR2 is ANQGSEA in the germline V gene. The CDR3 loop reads CSVEDLRRRTEAFF. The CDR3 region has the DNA TGCAGCGTTGAAGATCTTCGGCGAAGGACTGAAGCTTTCTTT.

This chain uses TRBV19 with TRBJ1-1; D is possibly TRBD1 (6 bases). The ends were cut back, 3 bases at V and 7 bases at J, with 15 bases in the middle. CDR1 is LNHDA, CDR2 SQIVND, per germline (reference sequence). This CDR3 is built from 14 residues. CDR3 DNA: TGTGCCAGTAGTATCAGGACAGTGGGCATTGAAGCTTTCTTT. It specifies CASSIRTVGIEAFF.

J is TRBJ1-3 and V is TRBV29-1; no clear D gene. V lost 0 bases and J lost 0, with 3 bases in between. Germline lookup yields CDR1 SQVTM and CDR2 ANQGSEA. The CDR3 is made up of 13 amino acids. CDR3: CSVEERSGNTIYF. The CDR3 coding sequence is TGCAGCGTTGAAGAGCGCTCTGGAAACACCATATATTTT.

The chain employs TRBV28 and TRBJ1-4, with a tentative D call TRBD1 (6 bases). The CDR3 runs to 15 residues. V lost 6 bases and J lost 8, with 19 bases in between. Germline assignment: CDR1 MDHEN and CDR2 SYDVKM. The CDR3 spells CASRSTGYVREKLFF. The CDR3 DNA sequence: TGTGCCAGCAGGTCCACAGGGTACGTGAGGGAAAAACTGTTTTTT.

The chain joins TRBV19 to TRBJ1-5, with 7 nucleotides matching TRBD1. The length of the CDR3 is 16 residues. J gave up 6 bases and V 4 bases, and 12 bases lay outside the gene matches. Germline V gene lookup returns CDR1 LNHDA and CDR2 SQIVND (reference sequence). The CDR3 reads CASSTTPGQRVQPQHF. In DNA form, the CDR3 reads TGTGCCAGTAGTACTACTCCGGGACAGCGGGTTCAGCCCCAGCATTTT.

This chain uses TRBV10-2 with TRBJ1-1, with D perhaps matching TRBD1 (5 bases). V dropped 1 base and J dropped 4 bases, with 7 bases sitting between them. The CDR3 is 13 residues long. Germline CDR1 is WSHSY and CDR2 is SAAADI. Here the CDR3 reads CASSEFRVTEAFF. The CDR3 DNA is TGCGCCAGCAGTGAGTTCAGGGTCACTGAAGCTTTCTTT.

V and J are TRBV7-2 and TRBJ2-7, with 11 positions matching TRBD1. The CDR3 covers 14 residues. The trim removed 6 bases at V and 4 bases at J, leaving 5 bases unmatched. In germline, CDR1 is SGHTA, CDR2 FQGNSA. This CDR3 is CASRPGQGGYEQYF. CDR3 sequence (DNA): TGTGCCAGCAGGCCGGGACAGGGGGGATACGAGCAGTACTTC.

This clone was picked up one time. The CDR3 coding sequence is TGTGCCAGCAGTTACGGCGGGGGGAACACCGGGGAGCTGTTTTTT. This encodes CASSYGGGNTGELFF. The chain is built from TRBV6-5 and TRBJ2-2, with 7 bases that match TRBD2. CDR1 and CDR2 (germline): MNHEY, SVGAGI. The CDR3 runs 15 residues. Trimming removed 2 bases from V and 1 base from J; junction bases left unmatched: 1.

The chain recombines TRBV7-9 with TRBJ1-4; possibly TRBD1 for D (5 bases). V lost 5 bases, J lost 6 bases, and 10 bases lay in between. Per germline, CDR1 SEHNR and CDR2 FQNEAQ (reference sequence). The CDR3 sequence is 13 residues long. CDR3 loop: CASSPGVYEKLFF. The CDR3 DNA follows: TGTGCCAGCAGCCCGGGGGTCTATGAAAAACTGTTTTTT.

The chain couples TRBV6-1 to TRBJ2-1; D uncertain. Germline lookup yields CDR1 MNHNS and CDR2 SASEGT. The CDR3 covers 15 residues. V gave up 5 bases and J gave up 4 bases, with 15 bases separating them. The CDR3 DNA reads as TGTGCCAGCAGTCCTGCGTGGGAACCGTACAATGAGCAGTTCTTC. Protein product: CASSPAWEPYNEQFF.

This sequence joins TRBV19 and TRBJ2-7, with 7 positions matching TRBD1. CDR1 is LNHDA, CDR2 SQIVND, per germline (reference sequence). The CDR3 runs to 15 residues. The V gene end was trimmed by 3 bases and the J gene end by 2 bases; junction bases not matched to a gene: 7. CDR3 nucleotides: TGTGCCAGTAGTATCTCGGGACAGTCCACCTACGAGCAGTACTTC. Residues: CASSISGQSTYEQYF.

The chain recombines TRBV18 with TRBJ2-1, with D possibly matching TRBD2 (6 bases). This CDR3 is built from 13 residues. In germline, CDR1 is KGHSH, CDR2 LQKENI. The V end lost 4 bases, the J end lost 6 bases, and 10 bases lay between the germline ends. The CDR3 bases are TGTGCCAGCTCACTTCCCGGGAGCAATGAGCAGTTCTTC. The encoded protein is CASSLPGSNEQFF. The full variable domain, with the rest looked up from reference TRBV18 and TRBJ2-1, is NAGVMQNPRHLVRRRGQEARLRCSPMKGHSHVYWYRQLPEEGLKFMVYLQKENIIDESGMPKERFSAEFPKEGPSILRIQQVVRGDSAAYFCASSLPGSNEQFFGPGTRLTVL.

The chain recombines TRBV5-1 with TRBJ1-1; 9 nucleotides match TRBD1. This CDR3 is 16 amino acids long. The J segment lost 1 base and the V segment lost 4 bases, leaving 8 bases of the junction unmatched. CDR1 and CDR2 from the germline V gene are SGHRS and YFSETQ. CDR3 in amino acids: CASSVTGGITNTEAFF. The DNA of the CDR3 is TGCGCCAGCAGCGTCACAGGGGGCATTACGAACACTGAAGCTTTCTTT.

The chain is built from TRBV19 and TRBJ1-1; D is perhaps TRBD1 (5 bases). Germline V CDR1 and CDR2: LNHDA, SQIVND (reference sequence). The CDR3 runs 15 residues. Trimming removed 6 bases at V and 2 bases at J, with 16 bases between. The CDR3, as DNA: TGTGCCAGTAGGCCAGGGTCCCGATCCAACACTGAAGCTTTCTTT. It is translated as CASRPGSRSNTEAFF.

The CDR3 region has the DNA TGTGCCAGCAGGGGGGACTGCTCTCACCCCAAAGCTTTCTTT. It yields the protein CASRGDCSHPKAFF. The chain uses TRBV21-1 and TRBJ1-1. TRBV21-1 is tagged as a pseudogene. This CDR3 region has 14 residues.

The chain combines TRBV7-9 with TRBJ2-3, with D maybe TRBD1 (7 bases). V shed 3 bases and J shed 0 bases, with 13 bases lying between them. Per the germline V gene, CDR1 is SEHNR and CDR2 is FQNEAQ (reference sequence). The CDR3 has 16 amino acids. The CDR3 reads CASSFSTGTSTDTQYF. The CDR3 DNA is TGTGCCAGCAGCTTCTCGACAGGGACTAGCACAGATACGCAGTATTTT.

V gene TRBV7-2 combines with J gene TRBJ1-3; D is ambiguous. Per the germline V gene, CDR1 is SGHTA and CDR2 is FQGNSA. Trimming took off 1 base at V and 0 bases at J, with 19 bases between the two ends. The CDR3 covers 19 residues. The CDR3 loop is CASSLESGVSTHSGNTIYF. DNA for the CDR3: TGTGCCAGCAGCTTAGAGTCCGGGGTTTCTACTCACTCTGGAAACACCATATATTTT.

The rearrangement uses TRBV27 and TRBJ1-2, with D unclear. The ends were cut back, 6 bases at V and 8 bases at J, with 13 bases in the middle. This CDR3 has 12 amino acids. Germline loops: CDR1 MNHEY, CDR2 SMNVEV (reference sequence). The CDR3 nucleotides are TGTGCCAGCAGACCCTGGCGATTAGGCTACACCTTC. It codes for CASRPWRLGYTF.

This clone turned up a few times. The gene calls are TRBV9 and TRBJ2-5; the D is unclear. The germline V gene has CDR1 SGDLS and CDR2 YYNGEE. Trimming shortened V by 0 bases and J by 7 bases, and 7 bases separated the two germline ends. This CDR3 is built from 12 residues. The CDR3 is CASSVEKGTQYF. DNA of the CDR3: TGTGCCAGCAGCGTAGAGAAGGGGACCCAGTACTTC.

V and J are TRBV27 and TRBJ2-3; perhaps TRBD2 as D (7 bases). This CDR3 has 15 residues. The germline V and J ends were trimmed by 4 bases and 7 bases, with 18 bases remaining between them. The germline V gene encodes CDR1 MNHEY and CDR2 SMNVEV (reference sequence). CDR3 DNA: TGTGCCAGCAGTTATGGCGGGGGCCGAGGAAATACGCAGTATTTT. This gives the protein CASSYGGGRGNTQYF.